Listed here is a single T cell receptor beta chain. Its antigen is not known. The sample comes from a study of cytomegalovirus exposure and HLA in healthy donors. General study results and limits: Most subjects' HLA-A and HLA-B alleles were reportedly predicted from TCR beta sequences. In a later analysis, TCR beta V- and J-gene trimming was associated with a missense DCLRE1C variant. The study flagged approximately 180 TCR beta chains as cytomegalovirus-associated.

PCR amplification relied on 60 Vbeta primers (plus 13 Jbeta primers). TCRdb's copy holds only in-frame clones and misses some; the assay was immunoSEQ multiplex PCR. The table lists some 160,000 clones, 77% of them singletons. The germline CDR1 and CDR2 sequences are LNHDA and SQIVND (reference sequence). This CDR3 contains 15 residues. V lost 5 bases, J lost 5 bases, and 10 bases stayed unmatched. The sample taken for sequencing was PBMCs. The receptor was isolated from a woman aged 25 to 45 in good health and CMV-seronegative. The J gene is TRBJ2-5, the V gene TRBV19; 8 bases are shared with TRBD1. The CDR3 DNA sequence: TGTGCCAGTAGTCCATCGACAGGGGTGAGGGAGACCCAGTACTTC. It is translated as CASSPSTGVRETQYF.